This TCR beta chain originates from a study of regulatory T cells in long-lasting Graves disease. Building the TCR beta libraries relied on iRepertoire HTBI primers, and CDR3 regions underwent Arm-PCR. TCRdb re-analysed the multiplex PCR reads in MiXCR, keeping a single row per CDR3 protein. The data show roughly 700,000 distinct CDR3 sequences, approximately 29% seen once. The CDR3 has 13 residues. Germline values: CDR1 SGHNT, CDR2 YENEEA. This sample's time point: persistent/refractory GD, antithyroid drugs over 5 years with positive TRAb. Researchers made the TCR library from RNA that was extracted from PBMCs. In the case of this clonotype: Since a far larger clone is one base different, this is likely a read error.

The TCR was taken from a female donor with Graves disease. The sample was peripheral blood mononuclear cells (PBMCs), taken when the disease was refractory, from a patient treated with antithyroid drugs. The chain uses TRBV11-3 and TRBJ2-1; D could derive from TRBD1 or TRBD2 (5 bases each). The CDR3 loop is CASSRGPRETRYF. The CDR3 nucleotides are TGTGCCAGCAGTCGGGGCCCCCGTGAGACCCGGTACTTC. The variable domain in full, completed from reference TRBV11-3 and TRBJ2-1, reads EAGVVQSPRYKIIEKKQPVAFWCNPISGHNTLYWYLQNLGQGPELLIRYENEEAVDDSQLPKDRFSAERLKGVDSTLKIQPAELGDSAVYLCASSRGPRETRYFGPGTRLTVL.